This TCR beta chain was identified during a study of T cells in severe cutaneous drug reactions (dated by TCRdb to the late 2010s). Context from the whole study: Recruitment took place between the early 2010s and the late 2010s, drawing patients from Taiwan, Thailand and a European registry network. Only patients with a probable or definite SJS/TEN or DRESS diagnosis by RegiSCAR criteria were enrolled. Libraries used iRepertoire multiplex PCR; authors cited a comparison showing similar capture of abundant clonotypes across iRepertoire and 5' RACE methods with or without UMI. Patients in either the acute or the recovery stage provided biological samples, such as blister fluids/cells and PBMC. The study combined bulk TCR sequencing with single-cell sequencing, quantitative PCR validation, functional assays and transgenic mouse experiments. The culprit drug was assigned using the Naranjo algorithm and the ALDEN drug causality algorithm. What the research found in general, with its limitations: All seven CBZ-SJS/TEN blister samples contained a public TCRbeta CDR3 (mean approximately 13%), which was undetectable or scarce in tolerant-control and healthy-donor PBMC. CBZ-SJS/TEN patients showed strongly increased TRBV12-4 usage, with an average of about 30% in blister cells and roughly 5% in PBMC. The authors stated that further study is still needed to find out whether the public TCR applies more generally to SJS/TEN caused by other drugs.

The CDR3 starts with the cysteine, ends with the phenylalanine, and has 15 residues. A DNA sequence was not provided. CDR1 and CDR2, looked up from the germline V gene, are MNHNS and SASEGT. Sequencing was performed on donors who were patients with carbamazepine-induced Stevens-Johnson syndrome or toxic epidermal necrolysis (CBZ-SJS/TEN). Next-generation sequencing was used to profile the T cell receptor repertoires of patients with drug-induced severe cutaneous adverse reactions in a search for drug-specific clonotypes. The RNA was isolated from either blister cells of skin lesions or peripheral blood mononuclear cells. This clonotype is medium-sized (0.01 to 0.1%) as judged by frequency; no count is noted. What this receptor recognizes is not known. For both bulk and single-cell sequencing, libraries were prepared with the iRepertoire multiplex PCR system using TCR subtype-specific primers. Multiplex PCR with primers aimed at the V, D and J gene regions produced the bulk TCR beta libraries. Bulk TCR library preparation used roughly 85-500 ng of RNA per sample as input. An Illumina MiSeq was used to sequence bulk TCR beta amplicons. In the authors' own workflow: Quality control steps removed sample misassignments and low-quality sequencing reads. The amino acids lying between the V-gene Y[YFLI]C motif and the J-segment [FW]GXGT motif were defined as CDR3. CDR3 clonotypes and TRBV and TRBJ gene assignments were based on the IMGT database. Per-sample TRBV expression was normalized to the mean of the same gene in PBMC from some 40 healthy donors. TCRdb reprocessed the reads; each CDR3 protein sequence makes one entry, and DNA is unavailable. TCRdb, not the authors, supplied the V and J calls. The record for this sample contains about 1,400 distinct CDR3 sequences. Clones ranked in the top ten supply approximately 51% of the sample.

Sequencing was carried out using cells from a skin blister. The cell subset or site label, as the study defines it: unsorted cells from skin lesion blisters. Rearrangement joined TRBV6-1 to TRBJ2-7; TCRdb returns TRBD2, unconfirmable since there is no DNA. This clonotype was obtained from a human donor with a severe cutaneous adverse drug reaction. The CDR3 protein is CASSEGGALSYEQYF.